Described below is a single TCR beta chain sequence and its context. What it recognizes is unknown. Profiled with immunoSEQ multiplex PCR; TCRdb holds only in-frame clones, not every one. The sample holds fewer than 90,000 clones, 80% to 90% seen once. This sample stems from a study of OX40 agonist ivuxolimab in advanced cancers. Across the whole study: People who had prior anti-PD-1, anti-PD-L1 or anti-CTLA-4 therapy could take part, and approximately 43% had some.

Between the trimmed V and J ends, which lost 1 base and 7 bases, there was a span of 11 bases. This CDR3 region has 14 residues. In germline, CDR1 is MGHRA, CDR2 YSYEKL. The study's findings and limits: Which antigen the expanded peripheral T cells recognized is unknown.

The chain couples TRBV4-1 to TRBJ1-5, with D maybe TRBD1 (5 bases). The source of this sequence is an adult with an advanced solid tumor such as melanoma, head and neck, liver or kidney cancer. This material consisted of CD4+ or CD8+ T cells sorted from blood, taken in a trial of the OX40 agonist ivuxolimab. CDR3 bases: TGCGCCAGCAGCCAAGGGGCGGAGGGGCAGCCCCAGCATTTT. Its translation: CASSQGAEGQPQHF.